This T cell receptor beta chain was captured by sequencing in a study of yellow fever vaccine responses in identical twins. The CDR3 is made up of 14 amino acids. CDR1 is SGHVS and CDR2 is FNYEAQ in the germline V gene. With 0 bases removed from V and 7 bases from J, the gap between germline ends came to 10 bases. Details on this clonotype: Its antigen is as yet unknown.

TCRdb reprocessed the RT-PCR reads with MiXCR, giving one entry per CDR3 protein. The sample holds approximately 32,000 distinct CDR3 sequences, 50% to 65% seen once. Whole-study findings and limits: Reported findings indicate that twins' vaccine T cell responses seemed partially convergent, partially personalized.

The rearrangement links TRBV7-6 to TRBJ1-5; D remains ambiguous. The TCR sequence derives from a woman younger than 35 who received the yellow fever vaccine. The sample here was T cells from blood (PBMCs), unsorted or a sorted subset (not recorded which), taken before or after yellow fever vaccination (not recorded which). In nucleotides, the CDR3 is TGTGCCAGCAGCTTAGCGCTGGAAGGACAGCCCCAGCATTTT. Translated: CASSLALEGQPQHF.